This T cell receptor (beta chain) was sequenced in a study of cytomegalovirus exposure and HLA in healthy donors. The PCR used 60 Vbeta and 13 Jbeta primers. Data came from immunoSEQ multiplex PCR; TCRdb stores just in-frame clones and leaves some out. This table has 150,000 to 200,000 clones, roughly 80% appearing once. The CDR3 contains 17 residues. This sequence originates from a man under 40 in good health and CMV-seropositive. The genes are TRBV21-1 and TRBJ2-3; the DNA was not compared with TRBD2, the D call given in the table. TRBV21-1 is flagged as a pseudogene. Specimen: PBMCs. The DNA for the CDR3 is TGTGCCAGCAGCCTCGAGGAGAAGTGTACTTGCACAGATACGCAGTATTTT. Amino acid sequence: CASSLEEKCTCTDTQYF.